Each of the 11 T cell receptor beta chains below was sequenced from the same sample in a study of CD8 T cells in ankylosing spondylitis. TCRdb redid the calling of the 5' RACE reads with MiXCR, one entry per CDR3 protein. The sample shows roughly 42,000 distinct CDR3 sequences, roughly 2.5% of them seen only once. Source material: blood, either unsorted or a sorted T cell fraction (not recorded which). The receptors were sampled from a male donor with ankylosing spondylitis or in good health (not recorded which).

This clonotype was observed many times. The chain recombines TRBV9 with TRBJ2-5; D uncertain. The CDR3 sequence is 14 residues long. V shed 4 bases and J shed 1 base, with 11 bases lying between them. The germline V gene has CDR1 SGDLS and CDR2 YYNGEE. CDR3: CASSRSGLQETQYF. CDR3 DNA: TGTGCCAGCAGCCGGTCAGGCCTCCAAGAGACCCAGTACTTC. Supplemented by reference TRBV9 and TRBJ2-5, the full variable domain reads DSGVTQTPKHLITATGQRVTLRCSPRSGDLSVYWYQQSLDQGLQFLIQYYNGEERAKGNILERFSAQQFPDLHSELNLSSLELGDSALYFCASSRSGLQETQYFGPGTRLLVL.

The table lists this clonotype with many counts. This sequence joins TRBV9 and TRBJ2-2; D call uncertain. V gave up 2 bases and J gave up 1 base, with 12 bases separating them. The CDR3 spans 16 residues. Germline CDR1 reads SGDLS; CDR2 reads YYNGEE. CDR3 nucleotide sequence: TGTGCCAGCAGCGTCATCCCAGGCCTGAACACCGGGGAGCTGTTTTTT. This sequence encodes CASSVIPGLNTGELFF.

This clonotype has at least ten counts. The V gene is TRBV9, the J gene TRBJ2-3, with D hard to call. The CDR3 sequence is 13 residues long. V lost 3 bases and J 0 bases, leaving 5 bases between the germline ends. Germline values: CDR1 SGDLS, CDR2 YYNGEE. The CDR3 coding sequence is TGTGCCAGCAGCGCGACTAGCACAGATACGCAGTATTTT. Translation gives CASSATSTDTQYF. Drawing the rest from reference TRBV9 and TRBJ2-3, the complete variable domain is DSGVTQTPKHLITATGQRVTLRCSPRSGDLSVYWYQQSLDQGLQFLIQYYNGEERAKGNILERFSAQQFPDLHSELNLSSLELGDSALYFCASSATSTDTQYFGPGTRLTVL.

By sample fraction, this clonotype is medium-sized. The V and J genes are TRBV9 and TRBJ2-2; no clear D. The CDR3 runs 14 residues. Trimming pared 0 bases from V and 4 bases from J, leaving 7 bases between. Germline lookup yields CDR1 SGDLS and CDR2 YYNGEE. CDR3 protein: CASSVAGSTGELFF. The CDR3 coding sequence is TGTGCCAGCAGCGTAGCGGGTAGCACCGGGGAGCTGTTTTTT.

This clonotype occurred many times. The chain has TRBV9 and TRBJ2-2; 8 bases map to TRBD2. J gave up 4 bases and V 0 bases, and 2 bases lay outside the gene matches. There are 15 residues in the CDR3. From germline, CDR1 is SGDLS and CDR2 YYNGEE. This CDR3 is CASSVGAGVTGELFF. The CDR3 bases are TGTGCCAGCAGCGTAGGAGCGGGAGTCACCGGGGAGCTGTTTTTT.

This clonotype was counted ten times or more. This rearrangement joins TRBV9 to TRBJ1-2; the D is unclear. The CDR3 has 15 residues. Germline CDR1 is SGDLS and CDR2 is YYNGEE. Deletions cut 0 bases from V and 7 bases from J, with 16 bases between. CDR3 bases: TGTGCCAGCAGCGTAGGTTCTGAGAGCACCGGTGGCTACACCTTC. It codes for CASSVGSESTGGYTF.

This clonotype has a count of ten or more. This chain uses TRBV9 with TRBJ2-7; D may be TRBD1 (6 bases). The CDR3 sequence is 15 residues long. The germline V gene has CDR1 SGDLS and CDR2 YYNGEE. Trimming took off 2 bases at V and 3 bases at J, with 15 bases between the two ends. The CDR3 sequence is CASSVGAPYNYEQYF. The CDR3 coding sequence is TGTGCCAGCAGCGTGGGGGCCCCATATAACTACGAGCAGTACTTC.

This clonotype was observed at least ten times. The chain joins TRBV9 to TRBJ2-5; 8 bases line up with TRBD1. The germline V gene encodes CDR1 SGDLS and CDR2 YYNGEE. This CDR3 has 14 residues. The J segment lost 1 base and the V segment lost 3 bases, leaving 2 bases of the junction unmatched. The chain's CDR3 is CASSDTGGQETQYF. The DNA of the CDR3 is TGTGCCAGCAGCGATACAGGGGGCCAAGAGACCCAGTACTTC.

This clonotype appeared many times. This chain joins TRBV9 and TRBJ2-1, with D perhaps TRBD1 (6 bases). The CDR3 extends over 15 amino acids. V lost 5 bases and J lost 5, with 17 bases in between. Germline values: CDR1 SGDLS, CDR2 YYNGEE. The chain's CDR3 is CASRGTGHSDNEQFF. CDR3 coding DNA: TGTGCCAGCAGAGGTACAGGGCATTCGGACAATGAGCAGTTCTTC.

This clonotype showed up many times. This rearrangement joins TRBV9 to TRBJ2-5; no clear D. The CDR3 is made up of 13 amino acids. In germline, CDR1 is SGDLS, CDR2 YYNGEE. V dropped 0 bases and J dropped 1 base, with 4 bases sitting between them. CDR3 sequence (DNA): TGTGCCAGCAGCGTAGATCTCCAAGAGACCCAGTACTTC. As protein: CASSVDLQETQYF.

This clonotype showed up many times. CDR3 sequence reads: CASGAGDLSPLHF. CDR3 sequence (DNA): TGTGCCAGCGGAGCAGGGGATTTGTCACCCCTCCACTTT. The J gene is TRBJ1-6, the V gene TRBV9; tentative D call: TRBD1 (6 bases). The CDR3 extends over 13 amino acids. V was trimmed by 7 bases and J by 10 bases, leaving 15 bases between them. Looked up from germline, CDR1 is SGDLS and CDR2 is YYNGEE.